These T cell receptor beta chains were read from a single sample in a study of cytomegalovirus exposure and HLA in healthy donors. Using immunoSEQ multiplex PCR, the repertoire was profiled, and TCRdb retains in-frame clones only, with some absent. The repertoire holds tens of thousands of clones, with around 95% as singletons. Sequencing used PBMCs. Receptors originate from a man aged 18 to 29 in good health and CMV-seronegative. The CDR3 runs from the conserved cysteine through the conserved F or W. D genes are given only for firm matches. Not every row has a clone size; where given, it reads once, few, many or a size class.

d_call: TRBD1; v_call: TRBV5-1; clone_size: .; j_call: TRBJ2-5; cdr3_nt: TGCGCCAGCAGCTTGGGAGGGACAGGTCGGCAAGAGACCCAGTACTTC; cdr3_aa: CASSLGGTGRQETQYF
d_call: TRBD1; v_call: TRBV7-9; clone_size: .; j_call: TRBJ2-1; cdr3_nt: TGTGCCAGCAGCCCTCGGGACAGGGGTATGAATGAGCAGTTCTTC; cdr3_aa: CASSPRDRGMNEQFF
d_call: .; v_call: TRBV4-1; clone_size: .; j_call: TRBJ2-7; cdr3_nt: TGCGCCAGCAGCCAAGCCCCGGGATTTCCCGAGCAGTACTTC; cdr3_aa: CASSQAPGFPEQYF
d_call: .; v_call: TRBV19; clone_size: .; j_call: TRBJ2-5; cdr3_nt: TGTGCCAGTAGTACTCAACAGGGCCAAGAGACCCAGTACTTC; cdr3_aa: CASSTQQGQETQYF
d_call: TRBD1; v_call: TRBV6-5; clone_size: .; j_call: TRBJ1-1; cdr3_nt: TGTGCCAGCAGCCGGAGGGGGCAAAACACTGAAGCTTTCTTT; cdr3_aa: CASSRRGQNTEAFF
d_call: TRBD2; v_call: TRBV30; clone_size: once; j_call: TRBJ2-2; cdr3_nt: TGTGCCTGTAGCGGGAGTAGCACCGGGGAGCTGTTTTTT; cdr3_aa: CACSGSSTGELFF
d_call: TRBD1; v_call: TRBV7-9; clone_size: once; j_call: TRBJ1-2; cdr3_nt: TGTGCCAGCAGCTCCCCGAAACCGGGACAGGGGGCAGGTGGCTACACCTTC; cdr3_aa: CASSSPKPGQGAGGYTF
d_call: TRBD1; v_call: TRBV18; clone_size: .; j_call: TRBJ1-6; cdr3_nt: TGTGCCAGCTCACCACCGGGACAGGGTGGATCCTATAATTCACCCCTCCACTTT; cdr3_aa: CASSPPGQGGSYNSPLHF
d_call: .; v_call: TRBV7-9; clone_size: .; j_call: TRBJ2-1; cdr3_nt: TGTGCCAGCAGCCCGACAGCTTACAATGAGCAGTTCTTC; cdr3_aa: CASSPTAYNEQFF
d_call: .; v_call: TRBV2; clone_size: once; j_call: TRBJ2-2; cdr3_nt: TGTGCCCCAGGGGACACCGGGGAGCTGTTTTTT; cdr3_aa: CAPGDTGELFF
d_call: TRBD1; v_call: TRBV27; clone_size: .; j_call: TRBJ1-2; cdr3_nt: TGTGCCAGCAGTTCAGGAGGGGGCGGTGGCTACACCTTC; cdr3_aa: CASSSGGGGGYTF
d_call: TRBD1; v_call: TRBV5-1; clone_size: .; j_call: TRBJ1-2; cdr3_nt: TGCGCCAGCAGCTCAGAACAGGGGGTCTATGGCTACACCTTC; cdr3_aa: CASSSEQGVYGYTF
d_call: TRBD1; v_call: TRBV6-5; clone_size: .; j_call: TRBJ1-3; cdr3_nt: TGTGCCAGCACCGGACAGGCACGAAACACCATATATTTT; cdr3_aa: CASTGQARNTIYF
d_call: TRBD1; v_call: TRBV6-1; clone_size: .; j_call: TRBJ2-7; cdr3_nt: TGTGCCAGCAGTGCCTACAGGGGGTCCTACGAGCAGTACTTC; cdr3_aa: CASSAYRGSYEQYF
d_call: TRBD1; v_call: TRBV11-2; clone_size: .; j_call: TRBJ2-2; cdr3_nt: TGTGCCAGCAGCCTACCGGACAGGGCCTCGGTAGGACGGGAGCTGTTTTTT; cdr3_aa: CASSLPDRASVGRELFF
d_call: TRBD1; v_call: TRBV5-1; clone_size: .; j_call: TRBJ2-3; cdr3_nt: TGCGCCAGCAGCTGGGACAGGGTGACAGATACGCAGTATTTT; cdr3_aa: CASSWDRVTDTQYF
d_call: TRBD2; v_call: TRBV4-1; clone_size: .; j_call: TRBJ2-3; cdr3_nt: TGCGCCAGCAGCCGACTAGCGGGAGGGAGCACAGATACGCAGTATTTT; cdr3_aa: CASSRLAGGSTDTQYF
d_call: .; v_call: TRBV21-1; clone_size: .; j_call: TRBJ1-5; cdr3_nt: TGTGCCAGCAGCAAAGACGGGAGGGGAAATCAGCCCCAGCATTTT; cdr3_aa: CASSKDGRGNQPQHF
d_call: .; v_call: TRBV6-1; clone_size: .; j_call: TRBJ2-7; cdr3_nt: TGTGCCAGCACGGCGGGGGACACATACGAGCAGTACTTC; cdr3_aa: CASTAGDTYEQYF
d_call: TRBD1; v_call: TRBV7-2; clone_size: .; j_call: TRBJ2-7; cdr3_nt: TGTGCCAGCAGCTCGGACAGGGTCTACGAGCAGTACTTC; cdr3_aa: CASSSDRVYEQYF
d_call: TRBD2; v_call: TRBV7-9; clone_size: .; j_call: TRBJ2-7; cdr3_nt: TGTGCCAGCAGCCGGACTAGCGGGAGGATTAATCCCTACGAGCAGTACTTC; cdr3_aa: CASSRTSGRINPYEQYF
d_call: TRBD2; v_call: TRBV7-9; clone_size: .; j_call: TRBJ2-3; cdr3_nt: TGTGCCAGCAGCTTAACGTTTTCGGGAGGGATCACAGATACGCAGTATTTT; cdr3_aa: CASSLTFSGGITDTQYF
d_call: .; v_call: TRBV5-6; clone_size: .; j_call: TRBJ2-1; cdr3_nt: TGTGCCAGCAGCTCCCCTAGTTTTGAGCAGTTCTTC; cdr3_aa: CASSSPSFEQFF
d_call: TRBD1; v_call: TRBV14; clone_size: .; j_call: TRBJ2-5; cdr3_nt: TGTGCCAGCAGCCAAGCCGGGACAGGGGGGACCCAGTACTTC; cdr3_aa: CASSQAGTGGTQYF
d_call: .; v_call: TRBV7-9; clone_size: .; j_call: TRBJ2-7; cdr3_nt: TGTGCCAGCAGCTTGGTCGGGGAGCTCTACGAGCAGTACTTC; cdr3_aa: CASSLVGELYEQYF
d_call: .; v_call: TRBV19; clone_size: .; j_call: TRBJ1-2; cdr3_nt: TGTGCCAGTAGTTCCCTTTTAAAGGGGGACTATGGCTACACCTTC; cdr3_aa: CASSSLLKGDYGYTF
d_call: .; v_call: TRBV7-8; clone_size: .; j_call: TRBJ2-7; cdr3_nt: TGTGCCAGCAGCTTAGGAAGGGGGATCGGTCACGAGCAGTACTTC; cdr3_aa: CASSLGRGIGHEQYF
d_call: .; v_call: TRBV5-4; clone_size: .; j_call: TRBJ2-7; cdr3_nt: TGTGCCAGCAGCTTGGGACAGGTGGAATCCCCCTACGAGCAGTACTTC; cdr3_aa: CASSLGQVESPYEQYF
d_call: TRBD2; v_call: TRBV9; clone_size: .; j_call: TRBJ2-1; cdr3_nt: TGTGCCAGCAGCCCTAGCGGGACGAGTAGGAATGAGCAGTTCTTC; cdr3_aa: CASSPSGTSRNEQFF
d_call: .; v_call: TRBV6-5; clone_size: .; j_call: TRBJ2-3; cdr3_nt: TGTGCCAGCAGTTTGGGAGGGGGAAGCACAGATACGCAGTATTTT; cdr3_aa: CASSLGGGSTDTQYF
d_call: TRBD1; v_call: TRBV4-1; clone_size: .; j_call: TRBJ2-1; cdr3_nt: TGCGCCAGCAGCCCGACAGGGTCGGGGTACAATGAGCAGTTCTTC; cdr3_aa: CASSPTGSGYNEQFF
d_call: TRBD1; v_call: TRBV11-1; clone_size: .; j_call: TRBJ1-3; cdr3_nt: TGTGCCAGCAGCCTCCGACAGGGCTCTGGAAACACCATATATTTT; cdr3_aa: CASSLRQGSGNTIYF
d_call: .; v_call: TRBV2; clone_size: .; j_call: TRBJ2-4; cdr3_nt: TGTGCCAGCAGTGTCAGCAGGGCGAACCTCATTCAGTACTTC; cdr3_aa: CASSVSRANLIQYF
d_call: TRBD1; v_call: TRBV10-3; clone_size: .; j_call: TRBJ1-2; cdr3_nt: TGTGCCATCAGTGAGTCACAGGGGGATCGGAGCTACACCTTC; cdr3_aa: CAISESQGDRSYTF
d_call: .; v_call: TRBV28; clone_size: .; j_call: TRBJ1-1; cdr3_nt: TGTGCCAGTACGACAAGGCCCATGAACACTGAAGCTTTCTTT; cdr3_aa: CASTTRPMNTEAFF
d_call: TRBD2; v_call: TRBV7-3; clone_size: .; j_call: TRBJ2-3; cdr3_nt: TGTGCCAGCAGCTTAATATCGGGAGGTAGCCCAGATACGCAGTATTTT; cdr3_aa: CASSLISGGSPDTQYF
d_call: TRBD1; v_call: TRBV18; clone_size: .; j_call: TRBJ1-1; cdr3_nt: TGTGCCAGCTCACCACGGGCGACAGGGGGTACAGGGGGGACTGAAGCTTTCTTT; cdr3_aa: CASSPRATGGTGGTEAFF
d_call: TRBD1; v_call: TRBV4-2; clone_size: .; j_call: TRBJ2-7; cdr3_nt: TGTGCCAGCAGCCTCACGCAGGACAGGGGCGGGGAGCAGTACTTC; cdr3_aa: CASSLTQDRGGEQYF
d_call: .; v_call: TRBV16; clone_size: .; j_call: TRBJ1-1; cdr3_nt: TGTGCCAGCTCGGACACGCCGAACACTGAAGCTTTCTTT; cdr3_aa: CASSDTPNTEAFF
d_call: .; v_call: TRBV5-1; clone_size: once; j_call: TRBJ2-7; cdr3_nt: TGCGCCAGCAGCTTGACACCGAACGAGCAGTACTTC; cdr3_aa: CASSLTPNEQYF
d_call: .; v_call: TRBV5-1; clone_size: .; j_call: TRBJ1-4; cdr3_nt: TGCGCCAGCAGTAACGGGGGTGGTTGGCATGAAAAACTGTTTTTT; cdr3_aa: CASSNGGGWHEKLFF
d_call: .; v_call: TRBV2; clone_size: .; j_call: TRBJ2-5; cdr3_nt: TGTGCCAGCAGTGAAATGAGTCAAGAGACCCAGTACTTC; cdr3_aa: CASSEMSQETQYF